This T cell receptor (beta chain) stems from a study of CD8 T cells in Susac syndrome. Sequencing of TCR beta drew on CD8+ and CD4+ T cells from blood. The junction had 4 bases not matched to a gene; V was cut back by 0 bases and J by 4 bases. Germline V lookup: CDR1 SGDLS, CDR2 YYNGEE. The CDR3 loop spans 15 amino acids. Random hexamers were used to reverse transcribe the RNA input (roughly 0.5 to 1 ug). Multiplex immunoSEQ PCR targeted 54 Vbeta and 13 Jbeta TCR beta segments. TCRdb re-analysed the immunoSEQ multiplex PCR reads in MiXCR, keeping a single row per CDR3 protein. The data show about 83,000 distinct CDR3 sequences, with 95% seen just once and approximately 0.49% held by the top ten.

This receptor was identified in a human donor with Susac syndrome. The chain recombines TRBV9 with TRBJ2-1, with 7 bases matching TRBD1. Sequencing was performed on CD8+ T cells from PBMCs. CDR3 sequence reads: CASSVVTGWYNEQFF. CDR3 nucleotide sequence: TGTGCCAGCAGCGTAGTGACAGGGTGGTACAATGAGCAGTTCTTC.